This T cell receptor beta chain was sequenced during a study of OX40 agonist ivuxolimab in advanced cancers. Study in general: The mean age was approximately 60 years, ranging from about 20 to 90, with 65% to 90% of participants male.

The CDR3 covers 16 residues. Germline V gives CDR1 SSHAT, CDR2 FNYEAQ (reference sequence). Profiled with immunoSEQ multiplex PCR; TCRdb holds only in-frame clones, not every one. The data show 65,000 to 85,000 clones, roughly 90% seen once. Comments on this clone: A junction boundary mismatches the germline segment, possibly from a read error.

The sample was CD4+ or CD8+ T cells sorted from blood, taken in a trial of the OX40 agonist ivuxolimab. This clonotype was sampled from an adult with an advanced solid tumor such as melanoma, head and neck, liver or kidney cancer. The gene calls are TRBV7-7 and TRBJ2-5, with a weak D call TRBD1 (6 bases). DNA for the CDR3: TGTGCTAGCAGCCCCCTAGGGGGAGTAAACCAAGAGACCCAGTACTTC. Translating it yields CASSPLGGVNQETQYF.